The rows below give T cell receptor beta chains drawn from one sample of a study of CD4 T cells in relation to SARS-CoV-2 and coronaviruses. Assay used: immunoSEQ multiplex PCR; TCRdb lists only in-frame clones, some missing. Of some 65,000 clones listed, 87% were seen once; the top ten hold over 1.5%. The sample comprised memory CD4+ T cells from PBMCs. The receptors originated from a human donor in good health. Both conserved end residues are part of each CDR3. The order of the fields is D gene, J gene, clone size, V gene, CDR3 protein, CDR3 DNA. D genes are given only for firm matches. Rows may omit the clone size; those that give it use once, few, many or a size class.

d_gene: NA
j_gene: TRBJ2-7
abundance: NA
v_gene: TRBV6-5
CDR3aa: CASSRGGQTGGEQYF
CDR3nt: TGTGCCAGCAGCCGGGGGGGACAGACCGGGGGCGAGCAGTACTTC

d_gene: NA
j_gene: TRBJ1-2
abundance: NA
v_gene: TRBV18
CDR3aa: CASSPPSVAGYTF
CDR3nt: TGTGCCAGCTCACCACCTTCGGTAGCCGGCTACACCTTC

d_gene: TRBD2
j_gene: TRBJ2-1
abundance: NA
v_gene: TRBV9
CDR3aa: CASSSSGRASYNEQFF
CDR3nt: TGTGCCAGCAGCTCCAGCGGGAGGGCCTCCTACAATGAGCAGTTCTTC

d_gene: TRBD2
j_gene: TRBJ2-7
abundance: NA
v_gene: TRBV14
CDR3aa: CASSLAGGPLEQYF
CDR3nt: TGTGCCAGCAGCTTAGCGGGAGGGCCTCTCGAGCAGTACTTC

d_gene: NA
j_gene: TRBJ2-5
abundance: NA
v_gene: TRBV29-1
CDR3aa: CSVDLGGETQYF
CDR3nt: TGCAGCGTTGATCTCGGCGGGGAGACCCAGTACTTC

d_gene: TRBD1
j_gene: TRBJ1-2
abundance: once
v_gene: TRBV2
CDR3aa: CASSSGTARGYTF
CDR3nt: TGTGCCAGCAGCTCCGGGACAGCAAGGGGCTACACCTTC

d_gene: NA
j_gene: TRBJ1-1
abundance: NA
v_gene: TRBV6-5
CDR3aa: CASSSENTGTAFF
CDR3nt: TGTGCCAGCAGTTCTGAGAATACAGGGACGGCTTTCTTT

d_gene: TRBD1
j_gene: TRBJ1-5
abundance: NA
v_gene: TRBV6-5
CDR3aa: CASSPGTGSNQPQHF
CDR3nt: TGTGCCAGCAGTCCCGGGACAGGTAGCAATCAGCCCCAGCATTTT

d_gene: NA
j_gene: TRBJ2-3
abundance: NA
v_gene: TRBV5-1
CDR3aa: CASSLGVSGTDTQYF
CDR3nt: TGCGCCAGCAGCTTGGGGGTGTCAGGAACAGATACGCAGTATTTT

d_gene: TRBD1
j_gene: TRBJ1-6
abundance: NA
v_gene: TRBV18
CDR3aa: CASSPLRGENSPLHF
CDR3nt: TGTGCCAGCTCACCACTCAGGGGGGAGAATTCACCCCTCCACTTT

d_gene: NA
j_gene: TRBJ2-7
abundance: NA
v_gene: TRBV9
CDR3aa: CASSLSQGGPYEQYF
CDR3nt: TGTGCCAGCAGCTTATCCCAGGGGGGGCCCTACGAGCAGTACTTC

d_gene: NA
j_gene: TRBJ2-3
abundance: few
v_gene: TRBV11-1
CDR3aa: CASSLRISTDTQYF
CDR3nt: TGTGCCAGCAGCCTCAGGATTAGCACAGATACGCAGTATTTT

d_gene: TRBD2
j_gene: TRBJ2-7
abundance: NA
v_gene: TRBV27
CDR3aa: CASSYAGGFYEQYF
CDR3nt: TGTGCCAGCAGTTACGCGGGGGGATTTTACGAGCAGTACTTC

d_gene: NA
j_gene: TRBJ2-3
abundance: NA
v_gene: TRBV5-8
CDR3aa: CASSLGTATDTQYF
CDR3nt: TGTGCCAGCAGCTTGGGAACAGCCACAGATACGCAGTATTTT

d_gene: NA
j_gene: TRBJ1-2
abundance: NA
v_gene: TRBV6-5
CDR3aa: CASSYRAEGRYTF
CDR3nt: TGTGCCAGCAGTTACAGAGCAGAAGGGCGCTACACCTTC

d_gene: NA
j_gene: TRBJ1-2
abundance: NA
v_gene: TRBV29-1
CDR3aa: CSVVRSNDGYGYTF
CDR3nt: TGCAGCGTTGTTCGTTCCAATGACGGATATGGCTACACCTTC

d_gene: NA
j_gene: TRBJ2-3
abundance: few
v_gene: TRBV4-1
CDR3aa: CASSQEASTDTQYF
CDR3nt: TGCGCCAGCAGCCAAGAGGCAAGCACAGATACGCAGTATTTT

d_gene: TRBD2
j_gene: TRBJ2-3
abundance: NA
v_gene: TRBV18
CDR3aa: CASSPPLGGGQDTQYF
CDR3nt: TGTGCCAGCTCACCCCCCTTAGGCGGGGGGCAAGATACGCAGTATTTT

d_gene: NA
j_gene: TRBJ1-3
abundance: NA
v_gene: TRBV19
CDR3aa: CATHDGSSGNTIYF
CDR3nt: TGTGCCACTCACGACGGGAGCTCTGGAAACACCATATATTTT

d_gene: TRBD1
j_gene: TRBJ2-1
abundance: once
v_gene: TRBV30
CDR3aa: CAWSVGTVIYNEQFF
CDR3nt: TGTGCCTGGAGTGTCGGGACAGTCATTTACAATGAGCAGTTCTTC

d_gene: NA
j_gene: TRBJ2-4
abundance: NA
v_gene: TRBV6-4
CDR3aa: CASRVSSGLAKNIQYF
CDR3nt: TGTGCCAGCAGGGTCTCCTCAGGGCTAGCCAAAAACATTCAGTACTTC

d_gene: NA
j_gene: TRBJ2-3
abundance: NA
v_gene: TRBV24-1
CDR3aa: CATSDGGSDTQYF
CDR3nt: TGTGCCACCAGTGATGGGGGGTCGGATACGCAGTATTTT

d_gene: NA
j_gene: TRBJ1-4
abundance: NA
v_gene: TRBV30
CDR3aa: CAWSALASLGEKLFF
CDR3nt: TGTGCCTGGAGTGCGCTGGCGTCTCTAGGGGAAAAACTGTTTTTT

d_gene: NA
j_gene: TRBJ1-2
abundance: few
v_gene: TRBV5-6
CDR3aa: CASSLRDEGYTF
CDR3nt: TGTGCCAGCAGCCTCCGGGACGAGGGCTACACCTTC

d_gene: TRBD1
j_gene: TRBJ1-2
abundance: NA
v_gene: TRBV27
CDR3aa: CASSLQGLGYGYTF
CDR3nt: TGTGCCAGCAGTCTACAGGGGTTGGGCTATGGCTACACCTTC

d_gene: NA
j_gene: TRBJ2-7
abundance: NA
v_gene: TRBV29-1
CDR3aa: CSVAVLSEQYF
CDR3nt: TGCAGCGTTGCGGTCCTAAGCGAGCAGTACTTC

d_gene: NA
j_gene: TRBJ2-3
abundance: NA
v_gene: TRBV2
CDR3aa: CASSDQGRDTQYF
CDR3nt: TGTGCCAGCAGTGACCAGGGAAGGGATACGCAGTATTTT

d_gene: NA
j_gene: TRBJ1-2
abundance: NA
v_gene: TRBV29-1
CDR3aa: CSVEVQSPGSSSYTF
CDR3nt: TGCAGCGTTGAAGTGCAATCGCCAGGGAGTAGTAGCTACACCTTC

d_gene: NA
j_gene: TRBJ1-2
abundance: NA
v_gene: TRBV4-2
CDR3aa: CASSPGPVNYGYTF
CDR3nt: TGTGCCAGCAGCCCTGGGCCCGTTAACTATGGCTACACCTTC

d_gene: TRBD1
j_gene: TRBJ2-4
abundance: once
v_gene: TRBV24-1
CDR3aa: CATSAGQLAKNIQYF
CDR3nt: TGTGCCACCAGTGCGGGACAGCTAGCCAAAAACATTCAGTACTTC

d_gene: NA
j_gene: TRBJ2-7
abundance: NA
v_gene: TRBV5-1
CDR3aa: CASSALERRGEQYF
CDR3nt: TGCGCCAGCAGCGCCCTGGAGCGCCGAGGCGAGCAGTACTTC

d_gene: NA
j_gene: TRBJ2-7
abundance: NA
v_gene: TRBV7-9
CDR3aa: CASSLGDGSRSHEQYF
CDR3nt: TGTGCCAGCAGCTTAGGGGACGGGAGTCGGTCCCACGAGCAGTACTTC

d_gene: NA
j_gene: TRBJ2-6
abundance: NA
v_gene: TRBV18
CDR3aa: CASSPPSGANVLTF
CDR3nt: TGTGCCAGCTCACCACCCTCTGGGGCCAACGTCCTGACTTTC

d_gene: NA
j_gene: TRBJ2-3
abundance: NA
v_gene: TRBV5-1
CDR3aa: CASSLAQGVDTQYF
CDR3nt: TGCGCCAGCAGCTTGGCCCAGGGCGTCGATACGCAGTATTTT

d_gene: NA
j_gene: TRBJ2-1
abundance: NA
v_gene: TRBV2
CDR3aa: CASREGPGFRNEQFF
CDR3nt: TGTGCCAGCAGAGAAGGCCCAGGATTTCGCAATGAGCAGTTCTTC

d_gene: TRBD2
j_gene: TRBJ2-7
abundance: NA
v_gene: TRBV5-4
CDR3aa: CASSTGTSGGYEQYF
CDR3nt: TGTGCCAGCAGCACCGGGACTAGCGGGGGCTACGAGCAGTACTTC

d_gene: TRBD2
j_gene: TRBJ2-3
abundance: NA
v_gene: TRBV10-1
CDR3aa: CASAGTSGAFSIAVTDTQYF
CDR3nt: TGCGCCAGCGCTGGGACTAGCGGGGCCTTTTCCATCGCCGTCACAGATACGCAGTATTTT

d_gene: NA
j_gene: TRBJ1-5
abundance: NA
v_gene: TRBV28
CDR3aa: CASIGVRSNQPQHF
CDR3nt: TGTGCCAGCATCGGGGTGCGGAGCAATCAGCCCCAGCATTTT

d_gene: NA
j_gene: TRBJ1-2
abundance: NA
v_gene: TRBV5-8
CDR3aa: CASSLNYGYTF
CDR3nt: TGTGCCAGCAGCTTGAACTATGGCTACACCTTC

d_gene: TRBD2
j_gene: TRBJ2-5
abundance: NA
v_gene: TRBV4-3
CDR3aa: CASSQTILRTSGGGQETQYF
CDR3nt: TGCGCCAGCAGCCAAACTATTCTTCGGACTAGCGGGGGGGGACAAGAGACCCAGTACTTC

d_gene: NA
j_gene: TRBJ1-6
abundance: few
v_gene: TRBV4-3
CDR3aa: CASSRINNSPLHF
CDR3nt: TGCGCCAGCAGCCGGATTAATAATTCACCCCTCCACTTT

d_gene: NA
j_gene: TRBJ2-6
abundance: NA
v_gene: TRBV7-2
CDR3aa: CASSLVRASGANVLTF
CDR3nt: TGTGCCAGCAGCTTAGTAAGGGCATCTGGGGCCAACGTCCTGACTTTC

d_gene: NA
j_gene: TRBJ2-2
abundance: NA
v_gene: TRBV11-1
CDR3aa: CASAPTPKNTGELFF
CDR3nt: TGTGCCAGCGCCCCCACCCCAAAGAACACCGGGGAGCTGTTTTTT

d_gene: NA
j_gene: TRBJ1-1
abundance: NA
v_gene: TRBV7-8
CDR3aa: CASSLQRENTEAFF
CDR3nt: TGTGCCAGCAGCTTGCAGCGAGAGAACACTGAAGCTTTCTTT

d_gene: NA
j_gene: TRBJ2-1
abundance: NA
v_gene: TRBV3-1/TRBV3-2
CDR3aa: CASRERVANEQFF
CDR3nt: TGTGCCAGCCGCGAGAGGGTGGCTAATGAGCAGTTCTTC

d_gene: NA
j_gene: TRBJ2-5
abundance: NA
v_gene: TRBV18
CDR3aa: CASSPSREETQYF
CDR3nt: TGTGCCAGCTCACCAAGCAGGGAAGAGACCCAGTACTTC

d_gene: NA
j_gene: TRBJ2-7
abundance: NA
v_gene: TRBV29-1
CDR3aa: CSVDAGVGEQYF
CDR3nt: TGCAGCGTTGATGCAGGGGTGGGGGAGCAGTACTTC

d_gene: NA
j_gene: TRBJ2-2
abundance: NA
v_gene: TRBV7-3
CDR3aa: CASRQPTGKGGELFF
CDR3nt: TGTGCCAGCAGACAACCTACAGGGAAGGGCGGGGAGCTGTTTTTT

d_gene: NA
j_gene: TRBJ2-3
abundance: NA
v_gene: TRBV6-5
CDR3aa: CASSSQGPSDTQYF
CDR3nt: TGTGCCAGCAGTTCTCAGGGCCCCAGCGATACGCAGTATTTT

d_gene: NA
j_gene: TRBJ1-2
abundance: NA
v_gene: TRBV28
CDR3aa: CASTEGTLNYGYTF
CDR3nt: TGTGCCAGCACTGAAGGCACCTTGAACTATGGCTACACCTTC

d_gene: NA
j_gene: TRBJ1-5
abundance: NA
v_gene: TRBV28
CDR3aa: CASSSGNRLNNQPQHF
CDR3nt: TGTGCCAGCAGTTCTGGGAACAGATTAAACAATCAGCCCCAGCATTTT

d_gene: TRBD1
j_gene: TRBJ1-4
abundance: NA
v_gene: TRBV18
CDR3aa: CASSPNRGRDEKLFF
CDR3nt: TGTGCCAGCTCTCCTAACAGGGGGCGAGATGAAAAACTGTTTTTT

d_gene: NA
j_gene: TRBJ2-3
abundance: NA
v_gene: TRBV12-5
CDR3aa: CASGLDGGRGTQYF
CDR3nt: TGTGCTAGTGGTTTGGATGGGGGCAGGGGTACGCAGTATTTT

d_gene: NA
j_gene: TRBJ1-4
abundance: NA
v_gene: TRBV28
CDR3aa: CASRLPGTTTEKLFF
CDR3nt: TGTGCCAGCAGATTACCCGGGACGACAACCGAAAAACTGTTTTTT

d_gene: NA
j_gene: TRBJ2-1
abundance: NA
v_gene: TRBV9
CDR3aa: CASSVEVGSYNEQFF
CDR3nt: TGTGCCAGCAGCGTAGAAGTGGGCTCCTACAATGAGCAGTTCTTC

d_gene: TRBD1
j_gene: TRBJ1-6
abundance: NA
v_gene: TRBV2
CDR3aa: CASSALRDRGSPLHF
CDR3nt: TGTGCCAGCAGTGCCTTACGGGACAGGGGCTCACCCCTCCACTTT

d_gene: NA
j_gene: TRBJ2-2
abundance: NA
v_gene: TRBV19
CDR3aa: CASSRQDTGELFF
CDR3nt: TGTGCCAGTAGTCGGCAGGATACCGGGGAGCTGTTTTTT

d_gene: NA
j_gene: TRBJ2-7
abundance: NA
v_gene: TRBV6-5
CDR3aa: CASSTGGRGTYEQYF
CDR3nt: TGTGCCAGCAGTACCGGGGGGCGCGGGACCTACGAGCAGTACTTC

d_gene: NA
j_gene: TRBJ2-3
abundance: NA
v_gene: TRBV18
CDR3aa: CASSPPSTDTQYF
CDR3nt: TGTGCCAGCTCACCACCTAGCACAGATACGCAGTATTTT

d_gene: NA
j_gene: TRBJ2-7
abundance: NA
v_gene: TRBV5-6
CDR3aa: CASSSVGRAYEQYF
CDR3nt: TGTGCCAGCAGCTCGGTCGGCAGGGCCTACGAGCAGTACTTC